This is a list of T cell receptor beta chains from one sample in a study of T cells in localized non-small cell lung cancer. Produced via immunoSEQ multiplex PCR; TCRdb's table is partial and in-frame only. The sample comprises some 51,000 clones, 75% to 90% of which are singletons, and approximately 5.2% rests with the top ten. The material was peripheral blood, obtained before any cancer treatment. These TCRs come from a woman between 35 and 70 years old with stage I lung adenocarcinoma. CDR3s include the opening cysteine and the closing phenylalanine or tryptophan. A D gene is named only where the DNA matches it firmly. Not all rows give a size; the values are once, few, many and, for expanded clones, a class.

d_call: NA
clone_size: NA
j_call: TRBJ2-3
v_call: TRBV5-6
cdr3_aa: CASSLGASTDTQYF
cdr3_nt: TGTGCCAGCAGCTTGGGGGCTAGCACAGATACGCAGTATTTT

d_call: NA
clone_size: NA
j_call: TRBJ2-7
v_call: TRBV18
cdr3_aa: CASSPTIEYEQYF
cdr3_nt: TGTGCCAGCTCACCAACCATCGAATACGAGCAGTACTTC

d_call: NA
clone_size: NA
j_call: TRBJ2-6
v_call: TRBV7-6
cdr3_aa: CASSPIVAGLSGANVLTF
cdr3_nt: TGTGCCAGCAGCCCCATAGTAGCAGGGTTATCTGGGGCCAACGTCCTGACTTTC

d_call: TRBD1
clone_size: once
j_call: TRBJ2-7
v_call: TRBV11-2
cdr3_aa: CASSPDRGPSYEQYF
cdr3_nt: TGTGCCAGCAGCCCTGACAGGGGGCCCTCCTACGAGCAGTACTTC

d_call: NA
clone_size: NA
j_call: TRBJ1-5
v_call: TRBV6-1
cdr3_aa: CASSSAPPVPPPQHF
cdr3_nt: TGTGCCAGCTCCTCGGCCCCACCTGTCCCCCCGCCCCAGCATTTT

d_call: NA
clone_size: NA
j_call: TRBJ2-2
v_call: TRBV28
cdr3_aa: CASSPRGNTGELFF
cdr3_nt: TGTGCCAGCAGTCCCAGGGGGAACACCGGGGAGCTGTTTTTT

d_call: TRBD1
clone_size: NA
j_call: TRBJ2-3
v_call: TRBV6-1
cdr3_aa: CASSDPSPGQGWDTDTQYF
cdr3_nt: TGTGCCAGCAGTGATCCAAGCCCGGGACAGGGCTGGGACACAGATACGCAGTATTTT

d_call: NA
clone_size: NA
j_call: TRBJ1-3
v_call: TRBV4-1
cdr3_aa: CASSRLPEDTIYF
cdr3_nt: TGCGCCAGCAGCCGTCTCCCTGAGGACACCATATATTTT

d_call: NA
clone_size: NA
j_call: TRBJ2-7
v_call: TRBV28
cdr3_aa: CASSLTYEQYF
cdr3_nt: TGTGCCAGCAGCCTAACGTACGAGCAGTACTTC

d_call: TRBD1
clone_size: few
j_call: TRBJ1-2
v_call: TRBV30
cdr3_aa: CAWSRDRGNYGYTF
cdr3_nt: TGTGCCTGGAGTAGGGACAGGGGGAACTATGGCTACACCTTC

d_call: TRBD2
clone_size: NA
j_call: TRBJ2-7
v_call: TRBV18
cdr3_aa: CASSLTSGGAYEQYF
cdr3_nt: TGTGCCAGCTCACTGACTAGCGGGGGGGCCTACGAGCAGTACTTC

d_call: NA
clone_size: NA
j_call: TRBJ1-3
v_call: TRBV29-1
cdr3_aa: CSVRTGSSGNTIYF
cdr3_nt: TGCAGCGTTCGGACCGGCTCCTCTGGAAACACCATATATTTT

d_call: TRBD1
clone_size: NA
j_call: TRBJ2-1
v_call: TRBV7-6
cdr3_aa: CASSKQGDYNEQFF
cdr3_nt: TGTGCCAGCAGCAAACAGGGGGACTACAATGAGCAGTTCTTC

d_call: NA
clone_size: NA
j_call: TRBJ2-7
v_call: TRBV25-1
cdr3_aa: CASRVGSSYEQYF
cdr3_nt: TGTGCCAGCAGGGTGGGATCCTCCTACGAGCAGTACTTC

d_call: TRBD1
clone_size: NA
j_call: TRBJ2-5
v_call: TRBV28
cdr3_aa: CACSRDRVVETQYF
cdr3_nt: TGTGCCTGCTCCCGGGACAGGGTTGTAGAGACCCAGTACTTC

d_call: TRBD1
clone_size: few
j_call: TRBJ2-1
v_call: TRBV29-1
cdr3_aa: CSVEVQGAKDNEQFF
cdr3_nt: TGCAGCGTTGAAGTACAGGGGGCGAAGGACAATGAGCAGTTCTTC

d_call: TRBD1
clone_size: NA
j_call: TRBJ2-5
v_call: TRBV9
cdr3_aa: CASSVATTGGSQETQYF
cdr3_nt: TGTGCCAGCAGCGTAGCCACGACAGGGGGCTCACAAGAGACCCAGTACTTC

d_call: NA
clone_size: NA
j_call: TRBJ2-1
v_call: TRBV19
cdr3_aa: CASSLSRAPPYNEQFF
cdr3_nt: TGTGCCAGTAGTCTGTCTAGGGCTCCCCCCTACAATGAGCAGTTCTTC

d_call: NA
clone_size: NA
j_call: TRBJ2-5
v_call: TRBV4-3
cdr3_aa: CASSHNTGPETQYF
cdr3_nt: TGCGCCAGCAGCCATAACACAGGACCAGAGACCCAGTACTTC

d_call: NA
clone_size: NA
j_call: TRBJ1-2
v_call: TRBV4-3
cdr3_aa: CASSQSWAAGIYGYTF
cdr3_nt: TGCGCCAGCAGCCAGTCTTGGGCGGCGGGGATCTATGGCTACACCTTC

d_call: TRBD1
clone_size: NA
j_call: TRBJ2-1
v_call: TRBV27
cdr3_aa: CASVLFGTANNEQFF
cdr3_nt: TGTGCCAGCGTGCTATTCGGGACAGCAAACAATGAGCAGTTCTTC

d_call: NA
clone_size: NA
j_call: TRBJ2-1
v_call: TRBV10-1
cdr3_aa: CASSESAASDEQFF
cdr3_nt: TGCGCCAGCAGTGAGTCGGCCGCGTCTGATGAGCAGTTCTTC

d_call: NA
clone_size: once
j_call: TRBJ2-7
v_call: TRBV11-2
cdr3_aa: CASSLDLGGARYEQYF
cdr3_nt: TGTGCCAGCAGCTTAGATCTAGGAGGGGCTCGGTACGAGCAGTACTTC

d_call: NA
clone_size: NA
j_call: TRBJ2-2
v_call: TRBV9
cdr3_aa: CASSVQFNTGELFF
cdr3_nt: TGTGCCAGCAGCGTACAGTTTAACACCGGGGAGCTGTTTTTT

d_call: NA
clone_size: NA
j_call: TRBJ2-3
v_call: TRBV2
cdr3_aa: CASSRGGGTVETQYF
cdr3_nt: TGTGCCAGCAGTAGGGGCGGGGGCACCGTGGAGACGCAGTATTTT

d_call: NA
clone_size: NA
j_call: TRBJ1-2
v_call: TRBV29-1
cdr3_aa: CSVDWAGGDYGYTF
cdr3_nt: TGCAGCGTTGATTGGGCAGGTGGGGACTATGGCTACACCTTC

d_call: TRBD1
clone_size: NA
j_call: TRBJ1-6
v_call: TRBV2
cdr3_aa: CASSWTGVNSPLHF
cdr3_nt: TGTGCCAGCAGCTGGACAGGCGTAAATTCACCCCTCCACTTT

d_call: NA
clone_size: once
j_call: TRBJ2-1
v_call: TRBV6-1
cdr3_aa: CASILGSSYNEQFF
cdr3_nt: NA

d_call: TRBD2
clone_size: once
j_call: TRBJ2-3
v_call: TRBV7-8
cdr3_aa: CASSLEWRGGTDTQYF
cdr3_nt: TGTGCCAGCAGCTTAGAGTGGCGGGGGGGCACAGATACGCAGTATTTT

d_call: NA
clone_size: NA
j_call: TRBJ2-7
v_call: TRBV6-5
cdr3_aa: CASSQTHGRAEQYF
cdr3_nt: TGTGCCAGCAGTCAAACTCACGGCAGGGCCGAGCAGTACTTC

d_call: NA
clone_size: NA
j_call: TRBJ1-2
v_call: TRBV2
cdr3_aa: CASSTATSYGYTF
cdr3_nt: TGTGCCAGCAGTACAGCAACCTCCTATGGCTACACCTTC

d_call: NA
clone_size: NA
j_call: TRBJ1-1
v_call: TRBV6-6
cdr3_aa: CASIVGRQVNTEAFF
cdr3_nt: TGTGCCAGCATCGTCGGGCGACAGGTGAACACTGAAGCTTTCTTT

d_call: TRBD2
clone_size: NA
j_call: TRBJ2-1
v_call: TRBV19
cdr3_aa: CASSTSGGGEQFF
cdr3_nt: TGTGCCAGTAGTACCTCCGGGGGGGGTGAGCAGTTCTTC

d_call: NA
clone_size: NA
j_call: TRBJ1-1
v_call: TRBV5-6
cdr3_aa: CASSLQGGWITEAFF
cdr3_nt: TGTGCCAGCAGCTTGCAGGGCGGTTGGATCACTGAAGCTTTCTTT

d_call: TRBD1
clone_size: NA
j_call: TRBJ1-2
v_call: TRBV6-1
cdr3_aa: CASSVSGTGVAINYGYTF
cdr3_nt: TGTGCCAGCAGTGTATCGGGGACAGGGGTCGCTATAAACTATGGCTACACCTTC

d_call: NA
clone_size: NA
j_call: TRBJ1-2
v_call: TRBV2
cdr3_aa: CASLRTGSWGGYTF
cdr3_nt: TGTGCCAGCCTTCGGACGGGAAGCTGGGGGGGCTACACCTTC

d_call: NA
clone_size: NA
j_call: TRBJ2-6
v_call: TRBV7-6
cdr3_aa: CASSLASGVSGGANVLTF
cdr3_nt: TGTGCCAGCAGCTTAGCGTCAGGGGTATCAGGTGGGGCCAACGTCCTGACTTTC

d_call: NA
clone_size: NA
j_call: TRBJ2-7
v_call: TRBV2
cdr3_aa: CASSSGNYYEQYF
cdr3_nt: TGTGCCAGCAGTTCAGGGAATTACTACGAGCAGTACTTC

d_call: NA
clone_size: NA
j_call: TRBJ1-5
v_call: TRBV5-6
cdr3_aa: CASSPRTGTSNQPQHF
cdr3_nt: TGTGCCAGCAGCCCCCGGACCGGGACTAGCAATCAGCCCCAGCATTTT

d_call: TRBD2
clone_size: NA
j_call: TRBJ2-1
v_call: TRBV29-1
cdr3_aa: CSVVGLAGASYNEQFF
cdr3_nt: TGCAGCGTCGTGGGACTAGCGGGGGCCTCCTACAATGAGCAGTTCTTC

d_call: NA
clone_size: NA
j_call: TRBJ2-7
v_call: TRBV5-6
cdr3_aa: CASRLGTYEQYF
cdr3_nt: TGTGCCAGCAGATTGGGAACCTACGAGCAGTACTTC

d_call: NA
clone_size: NA
j_call: TRBJ1-1
v_call: TRBV10-3
cdr3_aa: CAITVQGAAFF
cdr3_nt: TGTGCCATCACTGTACAGGGAGCAGCTTTCTTT

d_call: NA
clone_size: NA
j_call: TRBJ1-2
v_call: TRBV27
cdr3_aa: CASSLRGADNYGYTF
cdr3_nt: TGTGCCAGCAGTTTACGGGGGGCTGATAACTATGGCTACACCTTC

d_call: NA
clone_size: NA
j_call: TRBJ1-1
v_call: TRBV28
cdr3_aa: CASSLPQGGTEAFF
cdr3_nt: TGTGCCAGCAGTTTACCCCAGGGAGGCACTGAAGCTTTCTTT

d_call: NA
clone_size: NA
j_call: TRBJ2-2
v_call: TRBV18
cdr3_aa: CASSTTQGTGELFF
cdr3_nt: TGTGCCAGCTCTACCACACAAGGCACCGGGGAGCTGTTTTTT